Included here is one T cell receptor beta chain sequence, with context. Its antigen is unknown. The data are from a study of shared clonotypes between healthy human individuals. In the study overall: Contributing individuals were two females and three males aged 18 to 49. The study's findings and limits: Few donors restricted represented genetic and exposure-history diversity.

Healthy and HIV-negative, the adult donors had no recent acute infections or vaccinations. Among the donors, all were Caucasian adults who lived in Nashville, Tennessee. Sequencing was performed with immunoSEQ multiplex PCR; in TCRdb, only in-frame clones are kept and a portion is missing. The sample lists more than 2 million clones; approximately 94% were seen once. Trimming removed 10 bases from V and 1 base from J, with 20 bases in between. The CDR3 loop spans 15 amino acids. In germline, CDR1 is SNHLY, CDR2 FYNNEI. The chain links TRBV2 to TRBJ2-7, with TRBD1 as a possible D gene (5 bases). The sequence derives from a man aged 18 to 30 in good health. Sequencing was done on a sample of naive CD4+ T cells sorted from blood. As to subset: CD45RA+ positively selected. The CDR3 sequence: CATNTPGQGSYEQYF. The CDR3 DNA sequence: TGTGCCACCAACACCCCCGGGCAGGGTTCCTACGAGCAGTACTTC.